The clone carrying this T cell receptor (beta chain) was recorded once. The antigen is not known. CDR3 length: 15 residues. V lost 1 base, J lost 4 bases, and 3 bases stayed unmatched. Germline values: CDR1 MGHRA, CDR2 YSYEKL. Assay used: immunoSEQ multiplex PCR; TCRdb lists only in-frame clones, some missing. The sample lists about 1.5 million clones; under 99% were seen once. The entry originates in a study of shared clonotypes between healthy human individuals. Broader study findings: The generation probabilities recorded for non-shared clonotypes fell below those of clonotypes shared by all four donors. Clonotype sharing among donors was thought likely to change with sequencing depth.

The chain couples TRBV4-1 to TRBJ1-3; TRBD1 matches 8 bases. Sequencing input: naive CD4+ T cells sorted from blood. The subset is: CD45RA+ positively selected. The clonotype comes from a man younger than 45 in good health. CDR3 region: CASSQGTGYGNTIYF. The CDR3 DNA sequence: TGCGCCAGCAGCCAAGGGACAGGGTACGGAAACACCATATATTTT.